A single T cell receptor beta chain is shown here with its context. Vbeta (60) and Jbeta (13) primers were used in the PCR. TCRdb keeps only in-frame clones here, not all; method: immunoSEQ multiplex PCR. The sample records around 130,000 clones, 80% being singletons. The sample belongs to a study of cytomegalovirus exposure and HLA in healthy donors. The sample consisted of PBMCs. The sequence was collected from a man between 40 and 49 years old in good health and CMV-seronegative.

The DNA for the CDR3 is TGTGCCAGCAGTTCGTACAGGGGTAGTCGGGAGACCCAGTACTTC. Translation gives CASSSYRGSRETQYF. This chain joins TRBV28 and TRBJ2-5; 7 nucleotides match TRBD1. CDR3 length: 15 residues. The germline V gene has CDR1 MDHEN and CDR2 SYDVKM. The trim removed 4 bases at V and 5 bases at J, leaving 10 bases unmatched. The full variable domain, rest sourced from reference TRBV28 and TRBJ2-5, is DVKVTQSSRYLVKRTGEKVFLECVQDMDHENMFWYRQDPGLGLRLIYFSYDVKMKEKGDIPEGYSVSREKKERFSLILESASTNQTSMYLCASSSYRGSRETQYFGPGTRLLVL.